The 32 T cell receptor beta chains below all came from one sample that was sequenced in a study of T cells in Graves' hyperthyroidism and ophthalmopathy (dated by TCRdb to between 2018 and 2021). Library construction relied on multiplex PCR. The sample was run on an Illumina HiSeq 2000. TCR beta CDR3 regions were amplified from RNA transcripts. The first round of RT-PCR for the TCR CDR3 was performed with the HTBI primer set and the Qiagen OneStep RT-PCR kit. TCRdb handled the public reads itself, with Q25 trimming in fastp and clone calling in MiXCR, and kept productive beta chains. For every CDR3 protein sequence, its rows merge into one entry that carries the most common genes and DNA. This sample gives 600,000 to 750,000 distinct CDR3 sequences in total; roughly 17% of them show up just once. 15% to 19% of the sample is taken by the ten largest. Sequenced input: blood. These receptor sequences come from a man aged 50-60 years with Graves' hyperthyroidism.

Many counts were recorded for this clonotype. This chain joins TRBV2 and TRBJ2-1; D uncertain. The CDR3 totals 14 residues. Germline V gene data show CDR1 as SNHLY and CDR2 as FYNNEI. Trimming pared 7 bases from V and 2 bases from J, leaving 12 bases between. The CDR3 loop reads CASKGTVTYNEQFF. The CDR3 region has the DNA TGTGCCAGCAAGGGCACCGTTACCTACAATGAGCAGTTCTTC.

This clonotype showed up just a few times. This chain joins TRBV28 and TRBJ2-1; TRBD2 matches 8 bases. From germline, CDR1 is MDHEN and CDR2 SYDVKM. The CDR3 spans 15 residues. V dropped 2 bases and J dropped 7; count of bases not matched to a gene: 7. CDR3 loop: CASSLPGTRANEQFF. CDR3 nucleotides: TGTGCCAGCAGTTTACCTGGGACTAGGGCGAATGAGCAGTTCTTC.

In DNA form, the CDR3 reads TGTGCCAGCAGTTACAGGGGTCAGACCCAGTACTTC. Protein sequence: CASSYRGQTQYF. The chain uses TRBV6-2 or TRBV6-3 and TRBJ2-5; TRBD1 is a possible D gene (5 bases). The CDR3 contains 12 residues. Germline V gene data show CDR1 as MNHEY and CDR2 as SVGEGT. Trimming left V 2 bases short and J 6 bases short, with 7 bases between.

The chain employs TRBV11-2 and TRBJ2-7, with D possibly called TRBD1 or TRBD2 (5 bases each). Germline CDR1 and CDR2: SGHAT and FQNNGV. The CDR3 has 15 amino acids. V was clipped by 0 bases and J by 3 bases, with 12 bases between them. The CDR3: CASSLDWGTVYEQYF. The CDR3 DNA is TGTGCCAGCAGCTTAGATTGGGGGACGGTCTACGAGCAGTACTTC.

This clonotype was counted many times. The gene calls are TRBV12-3 or TRBV12-4 and TRBJ1-1; D remains ambiguous. The CDR3 covers 15 residues. The V gene lost 3 bases and the J gene lost 0 bases, with 11 bases spanning the gap. The CDR3 DNA reads TGTGCCAGCAGTTTCTCCCAGGACTTGAACACTGAAGCTTTCTTT. It specifies CASSFSQDLNTEAFF.

The chain joins TRBV11-1 to TRBJ2-1; 14 nucleotides agree with TRBD2. V was pared by 5 bases and J by 7 bases, with 19 bases of the junction left unmatched. This CDR3 spans 20 amino acids. CDR1 SGHAT and CDR2 FQDESV come from the germline V gene (reference sequence). In DNA, the CDR3 is TGTGCCAGCAGCGGAAAAACGGTGGGACTAGCGGGAGTTGGGCGAAATGAGCAGTTCTTC. Residues: CASSGKTVGLAGVGRNEQFF.

This clonotype was detected only a few times. CDR3 bases: TGTGCCAGCAGCTCCCGACAGGAACTAGATACGCAGTATTTT. Amino acid sequence: CASSSRQELDTQYF. The rearrangement joins TRBV5-4 to TRBJ2-3; possibly TRBD1 for D (6 bases). The CDR3 extends over 14 amino acids. Germline V gene data show CDR1 as SGHNT and CDR2 as YYREEE (reference sequence). Deletions cut 3 bases from V and 5 bases from J, with 13 bases between. The full variable domain, rest sourced from reference TRBV5-4 and TRBJ2-3, is ETGVTQSPTHLIKTRGQQVTLRCSSQSGHNTVSWYQQALGQGPQFIFQYYREEENGRGNFPPRFSGLQFPNYSSELNVNALELDDSALYLCASSSRQELDTQYFGPGTRLTVL.

The genes are TRBV7-9 and TRBJ2-7; D is possibly TRBD1 (6 bases). Germline lookup yields CDR1 SEHNR and CDR2 FQNEAQ (reference sequence). This CDR3 spans 16 amino acids. Trimming pared 0 bases from V and 7 bases from J, leaving 19 bases between. CDR3 bases: TGTGCCAGCAGCTTAGCGCCTCAGGGGCCCTCAAGGGAGCAGTACTTC. As protein: CASSLAPQGPSREQYF.

This clonotype was counted between two and nine times. This rearrangement joins TRBV29-1 to TRBJ2-5; D might be TRBD2 (5 bases). Looked up from germline, CDR1 is SQVTM and CDR2 is ANQGSEA. The germline V and J ends were trimmed by 0 bases and 6 bases, with 17 bases remaining between them. The CDR3 is 15 amino acids. The CDR3 region is CSVEDLGSPLQTQYF. The CDR3 DNA follows: TGCAGCGTTGAAGATCTTGGGAGTCCTCTTCAGACCCAGTACTTC.

V usage is TRBV12-3 or TRBV12-4 and J usage is TRBJ2-3, with D hard to call. This CDR3 is 15 amino acids long. V was cut by 3 bases and J by 3 bases, with 13 bases left in between. The CDR3 loop is CASSLGPRRTDTQYF. The CDR3 coding sequence is TGTGCCAGCAGTTTGGGCCCGCGTCGGACAGATACGCAGTATTTT.

V is TRBV29-1 and J is TRBJ2-7, with D uncertain. In germline, CDR1 is SQVTM, CDR2 ANQGSEA. This CDR3 region has 11 residues. Trimming took off 5 bases at V and 1 base at J, with 6 bases between the two ends. The CDR3 sequence is CSVYGSYEQYF. DNA for the CDR3: TGCAGCGTTTACGGATCCTACGAGCAGTACTTC.

This clonotype was recorded only once. V is TRBV5-1 and J is TRBJ2-1, with TRBD2 identical over 14 bases. Germline V lookup: CDR1 SGHRS, CDR2 YFSETQ. The CDR3 runs 16 residues. With V trimmed by 5 bases and J by 9 bases, 10 bases remained unmatched. CDR3 coding DNA: TGCGCCAGCAGAGAAGGGACTAGCGGGAGAATCGCTGAGCAGTTCTTC. As protein: CASREGTSGRIAEQFF.

This clonotype was observed at least ten times. The chain employs TRBV11-3 and TRBJ2-6; 7 nucleotides align to TRBD2. Germline CDR1 and CDR2: SGHNT and YENEEA. The CDR3 contains 16 residues. The junction had 4 bases not matched to a gene; V was cut back by 3 bases and J by 2 bases. The CDR3 sequence: CASSLGGGPGANVLTF. DNA of the CDR3: TGTGCCAGCAGCTTGGGGGGGGGACCTGGGGCCAACGTCCTGACTTTC.

The chain recombines TRBV29-1 with TRBJ2-7; D unresolved. CDR3 length equals 12 residues. Deletions cut 3 bases from V and 4 bases from J, with 10 bases between. Germline lookup yields CDR1 SQVTM and CDR2 ANQGSEA. DNA for the CDR3: TGCAGCGTTGAGCTCGACGGATACGAGCAGTACTTC. It codes for CSVELDGYEQYF.

This clonotype was seen repeatedly, ten times or more. This sequence joins TRBV2 and TRBJ2-1, with 11 bases lining up with TRBD2. CDR3 length: 16 residues. In germline, CDR1 is SNHLY, CDR2 FYNNEI. V was clipped by 8 bases and J by 2 bases; unmatched bases: 8. CDR3 loop: CASEWAGLAAYNEQFF. The CDR3 DNA sequence: TGTGCCAGCGAGTGGGCGGGACTAGCGGCCTACAATGAGCAGTTCTTC.

This clonotype was seen repeatedly, ten times or more. The chain couples TRBV12-3 or TRBV12-4 to TRBJ1-1; D gene ambiguous. This CDR3 is built from 14 residues. V dropped 7 bases and J dropped 0 bases, with 12 bases sitting between them. The CDR3: CASTLYGVNTEAFF. The CDR3 nucleotides are TGTGCCAGCACTCTTTACGGGGTGAACACTGAAGCTTTCTTT.

In this sample, this clonotype turned up many times. The CDR3 sequence is CASSILAGTYNEQFF. The CDR3, as DNA: TGTGCCAGCAGCATACTAGCGGGGACTTACAATGAGCAGTTCTTC. The V call is TRBV7-8, the J call TRBJ2-1; 10 bases align to TRBD2. The V gene's germline CDR1 is SGHVS and CDR2 FQNEAQ. CDR3 size: 15 residues. Trimming removed 5 bases from V and 4 bases from J; junction bases left unmatched: 5.

The rearrangement links TRBV3-1 to TRBJ2-7, with 7 bases aligning to TRBD1. Germline CDR1 reads LGHDT; CDR2 reads YNNKEL (reference sequence). The length of the CDR3 is 14 residues. V lost 4 bases, J lost 3 bases, and 6 bases stayed unmatched. CDR3 loop: CASSPGQRYYEQYF. CDR3 coding DNA: TGTGCCAGCAGCCCGGGACAGCGCTACTACGAGCAGTACTTC.

The CDR3 coding sequence is TGTGCCAGCAGTCTAACTCCTATAGCGGACCTCTACAATGAGCAGTTCTTC. This codes for CASSLTPIADLYNEQFF. V and J are TRBV7-3 and TRBJ2-1; D is possibly TRBD2 (6 bases). Trimming took off 6 bases at V and 3 bases at J, with 21 bases between the two ends. This CDR3 is 17 amino acids long. Germline assignment: CDR1 SGHTA and CDR2 FQGTGA.

This clonotype was seen ten or more times. The chain recombines TRBV28 with TRBJ1-3; perhaps TRBD1 as D (6 bases). Germline CDR1 and CDR2: MDHEN and SYDVKM. The CDR3 covers 16 residues. Trimming stripped 6 bases from V and 3 bases from J, with 18 bases between. CDR3 amino acids: CASSRTDRLGGNTIYF. The DNA of the CDR3 is TGTGCCAGCAGCCGGACAGACAGGCTAGGTGGAAACACCATATATTTT.

J is TRBJ2-1 and V is TRBV3-1; TRBD2 matches at 11 bases. CDR1 and CDR2 (germline): LGHDT, YNNKEL (reference sequence). CDR3 size: 17 residues. Trimming removed 5 bases from V and 9 bases from J; junction bases left unmatched: 15. The CDR3 is CASSFSLLAGGRGEQFF. The CDR3 DNA reads TGTGCCAGCAGCTTTTCCCTTTTAGCGGGAGGGCGTGGTGAGCAGTTCTTC.

This clonotype showed up just a few times. V and J are TRBV9 and TRBJ2-3; D is unclear. The CDR3 loop spans 15 amino acids. Germline V gene data show CDR1 as SGDLS and CDR2 as YYNGEE. Trimming took off 4 bases at V and 4 bases at J, with 16 bases between the two ends. CDR3 in amino acids: CASSSPPYPSDTQYF. CDR3 DNA: TGTGCCAGCAGCTCCCCCCCCTACCCGTCAGATACGCAGTATTTT.

With regard to this clonotype: Relative to the germline gene, one junction end is altered; a read error may explain this. This rearrangement joins TRBV24-1 to TRBJ2-2, with D possibly matching TRBD2 (5 bases). CDR1 is KGHDR and CDR2 is SFDVKD in the germline V gene. This CDR3 comprises 16 residues. The DNA for the CDR3 is TGTGCCACCAGTGATTTAACGGACCCCGGCCCCGGGGAGCTGGTTTTT. Protein: CATSDLTDPGPGELVF.

In its sample, this clonotype was seen a few times. V gene TRBV5-1 combines with J gene TRBJ1-6; unclear D gene. V dropped 3 bases and J dropped 0 bases, with 7 bases sitting between them. Germline loops: CDR1 SGHRS, CDR2 YFSETQ. The CDR3 loop spans 15 amino acids. This CDR3 reads CASSYTGSYNSPLHF. The CDR3 coding sequence is TGCGCCAGCAGCTACACCGGCTCCTATAATTCACCCCTCCACTTT.

V gene TRBV20-1 combines with J gene TRBJ1-4, with D perhaps matching TRBD1 (5 bases). This CDR3 is built from 13 residues. Trimming cost V 3 bases and J 4 bases, with 9 bases left between them. The germline CDR1 and CDR2 sequences are DFQATT and SNEGSKA (reference sequence). CDR3 sequence reads: CSASQGINEKLFF. The CDR3 nucleotides are TGCAGTGCTAGCCAGGGCATTAATGAAAAACTGTTTTTT.

J is TRBJ1-2 and V is TRBV20-1, with 10 bases identical to TRBD1. V dropped 2 bases and J dropped 8; count of bases not matched to a gene: 8. The V gene's germline CDR1 is DFQATT and CDR2 SNEGSKA (reference sequence). The CDR3 runs to 14 residues. This chain's CDR3 is CSARRGQGTWGYTF. CDR3 nucleotide sequence: TGCAGTGCTAGAAGGGGACAGGGGACGTGGGGCTACACCTTC.

Turning to this clonotype: Germline and junction disagree at one end, which may indicate a read error. The V call is TRBV5-1, the J call TRBJ2-3, with 12 bases that match TRBD2. From germline, CDR1 is SGHRS and CDR2 YFSETQ. The CDR3 length is 16 residues. The DNA for the CDR3 is TGCGCCAGCAGCTCGGGACTAGCGGGTACCACAGATACGCAGGATTTT. It codes for CASSSGLAGTTDTQDF.

This clonotype has just a few counts. This chain links TRBV11-2 with TRBJ1-1; D perhaps matches TRBD1 (6 bases). Trimming shortened V by 5 bases and J by 2 bases, and 15 bases separated the two germline ends. There are 15 residues in the CDR3. The V gene's germline CDR1 is SGHAT and CDR2 FQNNGV. The CDR3 nucleotides are TGTGCCAGCAGCAAATTCGGGGGCAAAAACACTGAAGCTTTCTTT. Encoded protein: CASSKFGGKNTEAFF.

J is TRBJ2-1 and V is TRBV19; D uncertain. The CDR3 consists of 15 residues. Per the germline V gene, CDR1 is LNHDA and CDR2 is SQIVND (reference sequence). V was clipped by 4 bases and J by 6 bases, with 16 bases between them. CDR3 residues: CASSTEPIGINEQFF. The CDR3 DNA reads TGTGCCAGTAGTACAGAGCCTATTGGGATCAATGAGCAGTTCTTC.

Note on this clonotype: This may come from a read error, since a much larger clone is one base off. The chain recombines TRBV7-2 with TRBJ2-7, with D hard to call. The CDR3 runs 12 residues. V was pared by 1 base and J by 6 bases, with 7 bases between. CDR1 and CDR2 (germline): SGHTA, FQGNSA. The CDR3 DNA is TGTACCAGCAGCTTAGTTGGGCTCGAGCAGTACTTC. Encoded protein: CTSSLVGLEQYF.

There are a few counts of this clonotype. V usage is TRBV5-1 and J usage is TRBJ2-7; perhaps TRBD2 as D (5 bases). Per germline, CDR1 SGHRS and CDR2 YFSETQ. This CDR3 contains 13 residues. Trimming removed 0 bases from V and 4 bases from J, with 8 bases in between. Written as DNA, the CDR3 is TGCGCCAGCAGCTTGGCCACGGGATACGAGCAGTACTTC. It encodes CASSLATGYEQYF.

The chain couples TRBV6-5 to TRBJ1-2, with 8 bases lining up with TRBD1. V shed 0 bases, J shed 2 bases, and the junction held 5 bases outside the gene matches. There are 16 residues in the CDR3. Germline V lookup: CDR1 MNHEY, CDR2 SVGAGI. The CDR3 DNA reads as TGTGCCAGCAGTTACTCGATACAGGGGGTAAACTATGGCTACACCTTC. Residues: CASSYSIQGVNYGYTF.